This TCR beta chain was captured in a study of T cell responses to AZD1222 COVID-19 vaccine. The table came from immunoSEQ multiplex PCR; TCRdb's copy has only in-frame clones and leaves some out. The table has roughly 180,000 clones, around 94% seen once; the top ten hold about 1.5%. CDR3 length: 16 residues. The germline V gene has CDR1 SGHNT and CDR2 YYREEE (reference sequence). V was clipped by 3 bases and J by 0 bases, with 15 bases between them. Regarding this clone: Its antigen remains unidentified.

The study's findings and limits: As reported, nearly half of all spike-specific TCRs target variant regions that are unmutated. Only after the peak T cell response were repertoires sampled. Donors were largely white British and mainly female; clonal diversity was possibly underestimated.

It was second doses at about 4 or about 12 weeks that were pooled. The clonotype originates from an adult who received the AZD1222 COVID-19 vaccine. The chain uses TRBV5-4 and TRBJ1-1; D perhaps matches TRBD1 (6 bases). The material was peripheral blood, obtained 28 days after the second AZD1222 dose. The CDR3 sequence is CASSSPGHQLNTEAFF. The CDR3 DNA reads as TGTGCCAGCAGCTCGCCGGGACACCAGTTGAACACTGAAGCTTTCTTT.